This passage covers 5 T cell receptor beta chains from one sample sequenced in a study of shared clonotypes between healthy human individuals. This table comes from immunoSEQ multiplex PCR, and its TCRdb copy is limited to in-frame clones, with some not included. The table records about 510,000 clones, 75% to 80% of them present only once. The sequencing input was PBMCs. These receptors were taken from a woman aged 40 to 49 in good health. Some clones in this sample may be carry-over from other donors' samples.

The chain links TRBV29-1 to TRBJ1-1; 9 nucleotides align to TRBD1. Losses at the gene ends were 6 bases for V and 3 bases for J; bases not matched to a gene: 8. The CDR3 loop spans 14 amino acids. Germline CDR1 reads SQVTM; CDR2 reads ANQGSEA. The CDR3 region is CSVPGTGRDTEAFF. CDR3 nucleotide sequence: TGCAGCGTACCAGGGACAGGGCGGGACACTGAAGCTTTCTTT. Variable domain in full (rest from reference TRBV29-1 and TRBJ1-1): SAVISQKPSRDICQRGTSLTIQCQVDSQVTMMFWYRQQPGQSLTLIATANQGSEATYESGFVIDKFPISRPNLTFSTLTVSNMSPEDSSIYLCSVPGTGRDTEAFFGQGTRLTVV.

This sequence joins TRBV7-2 and TRBJ2-5, with TRBD2 matching over 12 bases. Germline V gene data show CDR1 as SGHTA and CDR2 as FQGNSA. The CDR3 is made up of 15 amino acids. With V trimmed by 5 bases and J by 5 bases, 6 bases remained unmatched. Here the CDR3 reads CASSPRTSGEETQYF. CDR3 nucleotide sequence: TGTGCCAGCAGCCCGAGGACTAGCGGGGAGGAGACCCAGTACTTC.

The count of this clone is one. The rearrangement joins TRBV11-3 to TRBJ2-1; D remains unclear. Germline loops: CDR1 SGHNT, CDR2 YENEEA. Trimming removed 1 base from V and 7 bases from J, with 5 bases in between. This CDR3 is 12 amino acids long. The CDR3: CASSLGVNEQFF. CDR3 bases: TGTGCCAGCAGCTTAGGGGTAAATGAGCAGTTCTTC.

This clone was observed a handful of times. Written as DNA, the CDR3 is TGTGCCAGCAGGCTTGACAGGCCCGGGGATGCCCTCACTAACTATGGCTACACCTTC. Protein product: CASRLDRPGDALTNYGYTF. The chain recombines TRBV7-3 with TRBJ1-2; TRBD1 might be the D (6 bases). Trimming removed 6 bases at V and 0 bases at J, with 26 bases between. The CDR3 spans 19 residues. CDR1 and CDR2 (germline): SGHTA, FQGTGA.

This clone was counted between two and nine times. The chain is built from TRBV5-1 and TRBJ2-1; 10 positions match TRBD2. The V and J ends lost 0 bases and 8 bases, in that order; junction bases with no gene match: 5. This CDR3 comprises 15 residues. Per germline, CDR1 SGHRS and CDR2 YFSETQ. In nucleotides, the CDR3 is TGCGCCAGCAGCTTGGGGCTAGCGGGAGTGGATGAGCAGTTCTTC. Translating it yields CASSLGLAGVDEQFF.